This T cell receptor (beta chain) was sequenced during a study of T cell responses to AZD1222 COVID-19 vaccine (dated by TCRdb to the early 2020s). In terms of the full investigation: Because spike-specific TCR depth and breadth did not differ between the two schedules, AZD1222 recipients who got a second dose at roughly 4 weeks were pooled with those who got a second dose at roughly 12 weeks. TCR sequencing was performed for more than 230 trial participants, of whom roughly 200 were given two doses of AZD1222 and some 26 were given two doses of MenACWY control vaccine. Trial participants were enrolled into age subgroups of 18-55, 56-69 and 70-plus years, which contained 148, 28 and 57 TCR-sequenced participants, respectively.

General conclusions and limits of the study: The vaccine-associated CD4 TCRs covered the entire spike protein, and the dominant responses fell in regions 160-218 and 743-854. In the small 56-69-year group, the increase in depth fell short of significance, most likely because of low power. Spike-specific TCR breadth and depth rose significantly after two AZD1222 doses compared with day 0 and with MenACWY recipients. Nearly half of unique spike-specific TCRs reportedly recognized epitopes outside regions mutated in the B.1.351 and B.1.1.7 variants. Because no day 14 peak-response samples were available, the repertoires could be characterized only after the peak T cell response. Participants were mostly white British, with more females than males. The authors suggested clonal diversity may have been underestimated. Only 5 to 7 AZD1222 recipients were SARS-CoV-2 seropositive at baseline, limiting conclusions about previously exposed vaccinees.

The CDR3 regions of human TCRbeta chains were analyzed by immunosequencing. The paper's data handling went like this. TCRs in the repertoires were matched against a reference library of SARS-CoV-2-specific TCRs that had been generated with the MIRA antigen-specificity platform. Breadth meant the fraction of unique TCRs that were SARS-CoV-2-associated, whereas depth meant the fraction of total T cells that were SARS-CoV-2-associated. Using the MIRA data, each spike-specific TCR was mapped to the spike region that the TCR reacts to and placed in a CD4 or CD8 class. Log10-transformed breadth and depth values were compared by one-way ANOVA with Sidak's multiple comparisons tests. As stored in TCRdb, this immuneACCESS dataset retains in-frame rearrangements with V and J assigned. A fraction of the clones does not appear; measured against another copy, unresolved V genes explain less than half of the discrepancy, and the remainder lacks a known reason. The V and J calls and clone size were taken over from that table, and D and trimming were inferred from the DNA. The sample yields around 75,000 clones; approximately 81% were counted once. The top ten clones comprise less than 15% of the sample.

Explained via the paper, the time point label denotes: baseline before first vaccination. The vaccinee samples were drawn from two UK trials, COV001 and COV002, one of which was a single-blind randomized controlled phase 2/3 trial testing AZD1222 (ChAdOx1 nCoV-19) in healthy adults. For TCRbeta chain sequencing, PBMC samples from trial participants were taken at day 0 and at day 28 after the second dose. The germline V gene provides CDR1 SGHTA and CDR2 FQGNSA. The germline ends are 18 bases apart after V is trimmed by 5 bases and J by 7 bases. Including the terminal cysteine and phenylalanine, the CDR3 comprises 16 residues. The entry retains the CDR3 DNA only, 48 bases that are in frame from base 1. Turning to this clone: The target of this receptor is not known. No clone much larger than this one lies a single base away; base qualities are absent.

Sequencing used peripheral blood, obtained on day 0 of AZD1222 vaccination. This receptor was identified in an adult in good health. The V and J segments used are TRBV7-2 and TRBJ1-6, with the D gene not confidently named. The bases are TGTGCCAGCAGCCCGAACGCGCGGAGGAGCAATTCACCCCTCCACTTT. Translated, this gives CASSPNARRSNSPLHF. The entire variable domain, with the stretches around the CDR3 drawn from the reference TRBV7-2 and TRBJ1-6 proteins, is GAGVSQSPSNKVTEKGKDVELRCDPISGHTALYWYRQSLGQGLEFLIYFQGNSAPDKSGLPSDRFSAERTGGSVSTLTIQRTQQEDSAVYLCASSPNARRSNSPLHFGNGTRLTVT.